The 5 T cell receptor beta chains given below trace back to one sample, sequenced in a study of lung T cells in sarcoidosis with Löfgren's syndrome. One entry per CDR3 protein, called by TCRdb with MiXCR from the reads. The sample consists of 58,000 or so distinct CDR3 sequences, 20% to 25% of them appearing once. Input material: CD4+ T cells from PBMCs. Receptors were obtained from a human donor with sarcoidosis (Löfgren's syndrome or another form), or a control subject (not recorded which).

A few counts support this clonotype. The rearrangement links TRBV5-6 to TRBJ1-4; 7 positions agree with TRBD1. Germline V CDR1 and CDR2: SGHDT, YYEEEE. CDR3 length: 16 residues. V shed 2 bases and J 4 bases; nucleotides not matched to a gene: 8. DNA for the CDR3: TGTGCCAGCAGCTTCGGGTCAGGACAGGTTAATGAAAAACTGTTTTTT. It translates to CASSFGSGQVNEKLFF. The full variable domain, in which reference TRBV5-6 and TRBJ1-4 provide the parts outside the CDR3, is DAGVTQSPTHLIKTRGQQVTLRCSPKSGHDTVSWYQQALGQGPQFIFQYYEEEERQRGNFPDRFSGHQFPNYSSELNVNALLLGDSALYLCASSFGSGQVNEKLFFGSGTQLSVL.

The genes are TRBV7-9 and TRBJ2-1; 11 bases fit TRBD2. Germline values: CDR1 SEHNR, CDR2 FQNEAQ (reference sequence). The CDR3 consists of 16 residues. With V trimmed by 7 bases and J by 4 bases, 9 bases remained unmatched. This chain's CDR3 is CASTSDGTSGYNEQFF. CDR3 sequence (DNA): TGTGCCAGCACTTCTGACGGGACTAGCGGATACAATGAGCAGTTCTTC.

This clonotype was recorded at least ten times. The genes are TRBV20-1 and TRBJ1-5; unclear D gene. V shed 6 bases and J shed 2 bases, with 8 bases lying between them. Per germline, CDR1 DFQATT and CDR2 SNEGSKA (reference sequence). This CDR3 contains 12 residues. As DNA, the CDR3 is TGCAGTGCCCAGAGGGGCAATCAGCCCCAGCATTTT. Its translation is CSAQRGNQPQHF.

The gene calls are TRBV10-3 and TRBJ1-1; 8 bases align to TRBD1. The CDR3 length is 14 residues. The V and J ends lost 5 bases and 5 bases, in that order; junction bases with no gene match: 7. The germline gives CDR1 ENHRY, CDR2 SYGVKD. CDR3 region: CAISPQGAETEAFF. Here the CDR3 DNA reads TGTGCCATCAGTCCGCAGGGGGCTGAGACTGAAGCTTTCTTT.

Ten or more counts support this clonotype. The chain has TRBV6-1 and TRBJ2-7; D assignment may be TRBD1 or TRBD2 (5 bases each). Germline assignment: CDR1 MNHNS and CDR2 SASEGT. The CDR3 sequence is 13 residues long. V was clipped by 5 bases and J by 13 bases, with 21 bases between them. CDR3 nucleotides: TGTGCCAGCAGTTTCGACCGGGACCGAGGGTTTTACTTC. It is translated as CASSFDRDRGFYF.